This T cell receptor (beta chain) was sequenced in a study of T cell responses to AZD1222 COVID-19 vaccine. Points from the study as a whole: Elevations in Spike-specific TCR breadth and depth followed administration of two AZD1222 doses. In the spike-specific TCR repertoire, nearly half reportedly target unmutated variant regions. Spike-wide coverage was observed for vaccine-associated CD4 TCRs, with dominant responses at 160-218 and 743-854.

Produced via immunoSEQ multiplex PCR; TCRdb's table is partial and in-frame only. Of about 55,000 clones listed, 70% to 90% are singletons. Details on this clone: Its antigen is currently unknown.

Trimming took 6 bases from V and 5 from J; bases not matched to a gene: 5. The CDR3 has 13 amino acids. Germline lookup yields CDR1 MDHEN and CDR2 SYDVKM. The chain recombines TRBV28 with TRBJ1-2; TRBD1 aligns across 8 bases. This clonotype was sampled from an adult in good health. Sequences were derived from peripheral blood, sampled on day 0 of AZD1222 vaccination. Written as DNA, the CDR3 is TGTGCCAGCAGCTTGGACAGGGTTTATGGCTACACCTTC. Encoded protein: CASSLDRVYGYTF.